This entry lists 8 T cell receptor beta chains sequenced from one sample in a study of T cells expressing NK-cell markers. TCRdb re-analyzed the 5' RACE reads; it lists each CDR3 protein once, without DNA. Its table lists about 120,000 distinct CDR3 sequences. Sequenced: blood T cells: a sorted CD56 or NKG2C T cell subset, CD4+ or CD8+ T cells, or bulk PBMC T cells (not recorded which). The receptors were gathered from a woman aged 18 to 75 in good health.

The chain combines TRBV4-1 with TRBJ1-1; checking the TCRdb D call of TRBD1 is not possible without DNA. The V gene's germline CDR1 is MGHRA and CDR2 YSYEKL. This CDR3 is built from 17 residues. CDR3 sequence: CASSQDPLTDSGTEAFF.

This chain uses TRBV7-8 with TRBJ2-3; TCRdb reports TRBD1, a call that lacks DNA to check it against. Germline CDR1 SGHVS, CDR2 FQNEAQ. This CDR3 is 15 amino acids long. The CDR3 region is CASSLQTGGTDTQYF.

This sequence joins TRBV11-2 and TRBJ1-6. CDR1 and CDR2 (germline): SGHAT, FQNNGV. The CDR3 loop spans 15 amino acids. The CDR3 loop reads CASSLDTNYNSPLHF.

The chain recombines TRBV12-3 or TRBV12-4 with TRBJ2-7; the D gene TCRdb calls, TRBD1, cannot be checked with no DNA. This CDR3 is built from 14 residues. The CDR3 sequence is CASTSSGGMDEQYF.

This chain joins TRBV24-1 and TRBJ2-1; TCRdb gives TRBD2 as the D gene, but with no DNA this cannot be confirmed. Germline CDR1 reads KGHDR; CDR2 reads SFDVKD. This CDR3 contains 16 residues. This CDR3 reads CATSDAGAGAGNEQFF.

The rearrangement uses TRBV5-1 and TRBJ2-6; TCRdb calls TRBD2, which cannot be checked without DNA. This CDR3 comprises 18 residues. Germline V gene data show CDR1 as SGHRS and CDR2 as YFSETQ. The CDR3 sequence is CASSFDGASRSGANVLTF. The full variable domain, in which reference TRBV5-1 and TRBJ2-6 provide the parts outside the CDR3, is KAGVTQTPRYLIKTRGQQVTLSCSPISGHRSVSWYQQTPGQGLQFLFEYFSETQRNKGNFPGRFSGRQFSNSRSEMNVSTLELGDSALYLCASSFDGASRSGANVLTFGAGSRLTVL.

This chain uses TRBV7-9 with TRBJ2-2. Germline V gives CDR1 SEHNR, CDR2 FQNEAQ (reference sequence). The CDR3 totals 16 residues. CDR3 region: CASSPTQSANTGELFF.

The chain carries TRBV27 and TRBJ2-1; with no DNA, the TCRdb D assignment of TRBD1 cannot be verified. The germline V gene encodes CDR1 MNHEY and CDR2 SMNVEV (reference sequence). The CDR3 consists of 13 residues. The CDR3 sequence is CASSRQGYNEQFF.